The clone carrying this T cell receptor beta chain was detected only once. The entry originates in a study of T cell changes during pregnancy in multiple sclerosis. Profiled with immunoSEQ multiplex PCR; TCRdb holds only in-frame clones, not every one. This table has under 45,000 clones, approximately 90% appearing once. Germline V gene sequence: CDR1 MNHEY, CDR2 SMNVEV (reference sequence). V was pared by 4 bases and J by 2 bases, with 4 bases of the junction left unmatched. CDR3 size: 15 residues. V and J are TRBV27 and TRBJ2-1; the match to TRBD1 covers 8 bases. Sequenced material: CD8+ T cells from peripheral blood mononuclear cells, taken in the third trimester of pregnancy. This sequence was found in a female donor with multiple sclerosis, enrolled in a pregnancy study. CDR3 DNA: TGTGCCAGCAGTTCGCGACAGGGGACCTACAATGAGCAGTTCTTC. Protein sequence: CASSSRQGTYNEQFF.